The 20 T cell receptor beta chains reported below all come from one sample, sequenced in a study of PD-1 blockade in classical Hodgkin lymphoma. Sequencing was performed with immunoSEQ multiplex PCR; in TCRdb, only in-frame clones are kept and a portion is missing. The repertoire includes some 150,000 clones, just under 80% of them detected once, and roughly a tenth sits in the top ten. All trial patients relapsed after autologous stem cell transplantation. The sample here was peripheral blood mononuclear cells (PBMCs), taken before the second cycle of nivolumab. Source of these receptors: a human donor with classical Hodgkin lymphoma.

The chain combines TRBV5-4 with TRBJ2-3, with a possible D match to TRBD2 (5 bases). V lost 4 bases and J lost 5, with 14 bases in between. The CDR3 has 14 residues. CDR1 is SGHNT, CDR2 YYREEE, per germline (reference sequence). As DNA, the CDR3 is TGTGCCAGCAGCCGCGACCCGGGGAAAGATACGCAGTATTTT. Translated, it gives CASSRDPGKDTQYF.

The rearrangement uses TRBV10-3 and TRBJ2-1; D is unresolved. This CDR3 has 16 residues. Germline V lookup: CDR1 ENHRY, CDR2 SYGVKD. Trimming pared 3 bases from V and 4 bases from J, leaving 16 bases between. In DNA form, the CDR3 reads TGTGCCATCAGTGATGCGATTCACCCCGGGTACAATGAGCAGTTCTTC. It translates to CAISDAIHPGYNEQFF.

The gene calls are TRBV6-4 and TRBJ2-3; D possibly uses TRBD1 or TRBD2 (5 bases each). The CDR3 is 15 amino acids. Germline loops: CDR1 MRHNA, CDR2 SNTAGT. Trimming removed 6 bases from V and 1 base from J, with 14 bases in between. The DNA of the CDR3 is TGTGCCAGCAGGACGGTGAGGGGATGCACAGATACGCAGTATTTT. Translated, it gives CASRTVRGCTDTQYF.

This clone was seen once. This sequence joins TRBV27 and TRBJ1-5; D call uncertain. In germline, CDR1 is MNHEY, CDR2 SMNVEV (reference sequence). This CDR3 comprises 15 residues. Between the trimmed V and J ends, which lost 2 bases and 0 bases, there was a span of 8 bases. The CDR3 nucleotides read TGTGCCAGCAGTTTAAGTCCTCATAGCAATCAGCCCCAGCATTTT. Its protein product is CASSLSPHSNQPQHF.

The chain carries TRBV11-1 and TRBJ2-7, with TRBD2 matching over 11 bases. The germline gives CDR1 SGHAT, CDR2 FQDESV (reference sequence). This CDR3 comprises 19 residues. V shed 4 bases and J 0 bases; nucleotides not matched to a gene: 14. This chain's CDR3 is CASSSKKLVAGGPSYEQYF. CDR3 DNA: TGTGCCAGCAGCTCAAAAAAATTAGTAGCGGGAGGGCCCTCCTACGAGCAGTACTTC.

The genes are TRBV2 and TRBJ2-1; possible D gene TRBD2, 6 bases. The germline V and J ends were trimmed by 1 base and 8 bases, with 9 bases remaining between them. The CDR3 spans 13 residues. The germline V gene has CDR1 SNHLY and CDR2 FYNNEI. For the CDR3, the DNA is TGTGCCAGCAGTGAAGACGGCGGGGATGAGCAGTTCTTC. Translated, it gives CASSEDGGDEQFF.

The chain links TRBV28 to TRBJ2-7; 10 bases match TRBD1. CDR3 length: 14 amino acids. With 4 bases clipped from V and 6 bases from J, the junction kept 6 bases outside the gene matches. The germline V gene encodes CDR1 MDHEN and CDR2 SYDVKM. The CDR3 is CASSSGQGLGEQYF. Written as DNA, the CDR3 is TGTGCCAGCAGTTCGGGACAGGGGCTGGGCGAGCAGTACTTC. The full variable domain, with the rest looked up from reference TRBV28 and TRBJ2-7, is DVKVTQSSRYLVKRTGEKVFLECVQDMDHENMFWYRQDPGLGLRLIYFSYDVKMKEKGDIPEGYSVSREKKERFSLILESASTNQTSMYLCASSSGQGLGEQYFGPGTRLTVT.

The chain has TRBV28 and TRBJ2-7; D unclear. This CDR3 contains 15 residues. The germline gives CDR1 MDHEN, CDR2 SYDVKM. The V end was cut by 5 bases, the J end by 6 bases, with 20 bases between. The CDR3 loop is CASSPEGMIGAEQYF. The DNA of the CDR3 is TGTGCCAGCAGTCCCGAAGGGATGATCGGCGCCGAGCAGTACTTC.

The chain uses TRBV7-2 and TRBJ1-1, with D tentatively TRBD1 (5 bases). The CDR3 is 12 residues long. Trimming pared 3 bases from V and 8 bases from J, leaving 10 bases between. From germline, CDR1 is SGHTA and CDR2 FQGNSA. This chain's CDR3 is CASSFWGKEAFF. CDR3 DNA sequence: TGTGCCAGCAGCTTTTGGGGGAAAGAAGCTTTCTTT.

This clone was picked up a small number of times. The V gene is TRBV9, the J gene TRBJ1-2, with no clear D. Germline V gene data show CDR1 as SGDLS and CDR2 as YYNGEE. With 0 bases removed from V and 8 bases from J, the gap between germline ends came to 14 bases. This CDR3 contains 14 residues. CDR3 amino acids: CASSVVPGLYGYTF. The CDR3 nucleotides read TGTGCCAGCAGCGTAGTTCCAGGCCTCTACGGCTACACCTTC.

The genes are TRBV19 and TRBJ2-7, with D perhaps matching TRBD1 (6 bases). This CDR3 is 17 amino acids long. Germline V gene sequence: CDR1 LNHDA, CDR2 SQIVND (reference sequence). V was pared by 0 bases and J by 3 bases, with 18 bases between. Written as DNA, the CDR3 is TGTGCCAGTAGTATAGATGCAACAGGGTCATGGGGCTACGAGCAGTACTTC. Residues: CASSIDATGSWGYEQYF.

Regarding this clone: Germline is not matched at one junction end, which may reflect a read error. The chain recombines TRBV20-1 with TRBJ2-7, with D tentatively TRBD1 (5 bases). This CDR3 spans 11 amino acids. Germline values: CDR1 DFQATT, CDR2 SNEGSKA (reference sequence). This CDR3 is CSARRQYGQYF. DNA of the CDR3: TGCAGTGCTAGAAGACAGTACGGGCAGTACTTC.

The V gene is TRBV7-2, the J gene TRBJ1-5; the D gene is possibly TRBD1 (6 bases). The V end was cut by 1 base, the J end by 0 bases, with 19 bases between. Germline V lookup: CDR1 SGHTA, CDR2 FQGNSA. The CDR3 is 19 residues long. The CDR3 sequence: CASSLGPGATEYSNQPQHF. The CDR3, as DNA: TGTGCCAGCAGCTTAGGCCCGGGGGCGACTGAATATAGCAATCAGCCCCAGCATTTT.

This clone was recorded a few times. This chain connects TRBV4-1 to TRBJ2-1, with TRBD1 matching 9 bases. Germline V gene data show CDR1 as MGHRA and CDR2 as YSYEKL. This CDR3 has 19 residues. V shed 1 base, J shed 0 bases, and the junction held 10 bases outside the gene matches. CDR3 loop: CASSQAYRGQISSYNEQFF. In DNA form, the CDR3 reads TGCGCCAGCAGCCAAGCCTACAGGGGGCAAATCAGCTCCTACAATGAGCAGTTCTTC.

The chain combines TRBV6-1 with TRBJ2-7; D possibly matches TRBD1 or TRBD2 (5 bases each). Between the trimmed V and J ends, which lost 3 bases and 7 bases, there was a span of 22 bases. This CDR3 has 16 residues. Looked up from germline, CDR1 is MNHNS and CDR2 is SASEGT. The CDR3 nucleotides read TGTGCCAGCAGTGAGATTGGGGGAAGCCGGAGGTTAGAGCAGTACTTC. Its protein product is CASSEIGGSRRLEQYF.

This chain joins TRBV6-6 and TRBJ2-4, with D perhaps TRBD1 or TRBD2 (5 bases each). CDR3 length equals 15 residues. Germline-derived CDR1 and CDR2 are MNHNY and SVGAGI (reference sequence). V gave up 7 bases and J gave up 1 base, with 14 bases separating them. CDR3 DNA: TGTGCCAGCACCCAGGGTGGGGAGGCCAAAAACATTCAGTACTTC. As protein: CASTQGGEAKNIQYF.

This sequence joins TRBV10-3 and TRBJ2-7, with D perhaps TRBD1 (6 bases). The V end lost 10 bases, the J end lost 0 bases, and 16 bases lay between the germline ends. CDR3 length equals 14 residues. Germline values: CDR1 ENHRY, CDR2 SYGVKD. In DNA, the CDR3 is TGTGCCACCGCCCGAGGGGGATTCTCCTACGAGCAGTACTTC. Its translation: CATARGGFSYEQYF.

The chain recombines TRBV7-9 with TRBJ2-1; a weak D match, TRBD1 (6 bases). In germline, CDR1 is SEHNR, CDR2 FQNEAQ (reference sequence). Trimming stripped 7 bases from V and 0 bases from J, with 22 bases between. The CDR3 is 18 residues long. CDR3 in DNA: TGTGCCAGCATCCCGTGGGGGCCGGAAGTACCCTCCTACAATGAGCAGTTCTTC. It codes for CASIPWGPEVPSYNEQFF.

The chain has TRBV5-1 and TRBJ2-1, with D possibly TRBD2 on 5 matching bases. V lost 0 bases and J 3 bases, leaving 10 bases between the germline ends. Germline CDR1 is SGHRS and CDR2 is YFSETQ. The CDR3 is 15 amino acids. CDR3 sequence reads: CASSLVAQVYNEQFF. As DNA, the CDR3 is TGCGCCAGCAGCTTGGTAGCGCAAGTCTACAATGAGCAGTTCTTC.

V is TRBV18 and J is TRBJ1-5; D is unclear. Per germline, CDR1 KGHSH and CDR2 LQKENI. The CDR3 spans 16 residues. V was pared by 5 bases and J by 2 bases, with 16 bases between. The CDR3 DNA is TGTGCCAGCTCAGCTCAGGTGGGGTCCGGCAATCAGCCCCAGCATTTT. It codes for CASSAQVGSGNQPQHF.